Below, one T cell receptor (beta chain) is given with its context. What it binds is not known. This entry comes from a study of T-cell memory formation after mild COVID-19. Study-wide results and caveats: In second-wave clones peaking day 37, SARS-CoV-2 specificity remained unconfirmed. CD4/CD8 balance held among clones contracting day 15 to 85, and later expanders leaned CD4+.

Each CDR3 protein gets one entry after TCRdb re-called the 5' RACE reads with MiXCR. The sample records 100,000 to 150,000 distinct CDR3 sequences, approximately 15% being singletons. The CDR3 sequence is 14 residues long. Trimming took off 1 base at V and 2 bases at J, with 7 bases between the two ends. The germline gives CDR1 SEHNR, CDR2 FQNEAQ (reference sequence). This sequence was found in a man aged 18 to 30 who had mild COVID-19 (a few samples of this study predate the infection). Cell type and time point are not known. The chain recombines TRBV7-9 with TRBJ2-3; no reliable D call. The sample comprised PBMCs or a T cell subset sorted from them (not recorded which). The CDR3 nucleotides are TGTGCCAGCAGCTTAGATCCTGTCACAGATACGCAGTATTTT. Translated, it gives CASSLDPVTDTQYF.